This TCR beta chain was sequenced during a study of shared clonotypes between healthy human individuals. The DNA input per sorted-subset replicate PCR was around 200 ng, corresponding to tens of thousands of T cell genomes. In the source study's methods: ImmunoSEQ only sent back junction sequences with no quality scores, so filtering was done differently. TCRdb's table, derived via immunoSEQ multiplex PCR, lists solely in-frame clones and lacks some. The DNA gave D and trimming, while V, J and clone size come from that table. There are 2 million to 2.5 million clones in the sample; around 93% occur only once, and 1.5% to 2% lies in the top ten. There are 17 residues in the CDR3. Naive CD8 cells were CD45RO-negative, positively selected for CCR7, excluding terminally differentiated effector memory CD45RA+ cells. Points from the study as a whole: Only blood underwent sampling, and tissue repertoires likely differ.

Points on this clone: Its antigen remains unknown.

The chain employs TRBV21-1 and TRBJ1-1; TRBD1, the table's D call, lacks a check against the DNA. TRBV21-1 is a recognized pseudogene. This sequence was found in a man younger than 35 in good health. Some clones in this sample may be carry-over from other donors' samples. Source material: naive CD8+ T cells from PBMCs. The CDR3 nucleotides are TGTGCCAGCAGCGGAATGTTGACAGGCACGGGGAACACTGAAGCTTTCTTT. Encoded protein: CASSGMLTGTGNTEAFF.